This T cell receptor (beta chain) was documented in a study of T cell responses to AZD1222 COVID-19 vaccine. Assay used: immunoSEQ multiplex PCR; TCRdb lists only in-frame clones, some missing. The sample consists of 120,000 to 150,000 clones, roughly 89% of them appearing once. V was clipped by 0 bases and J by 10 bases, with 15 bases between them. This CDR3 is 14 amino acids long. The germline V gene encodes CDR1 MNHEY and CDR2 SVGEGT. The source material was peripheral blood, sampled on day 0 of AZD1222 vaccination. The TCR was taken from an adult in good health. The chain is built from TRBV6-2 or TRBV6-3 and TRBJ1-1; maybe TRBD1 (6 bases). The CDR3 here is CASSYSRGGVGAFF. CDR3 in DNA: TGTGCCAGCAGTTACTCGAGGGGGGGTGTCGGAGCTTTCTTT.